This TCR beta chain was sequenced during a study of T cell responses to AZD1222 COVID-19 vaccine. Study results and caveats: Spike was spanned by vaccine-associated CD4 TCRs, which were dominant at 160-218 and 743-854. Researchers took repertoire samples only after the peak T cell response had come. Clonal diversity was possibly underestimated, and white British individuals and females predominated among donors.

This table comes from immunoSEQ multiplex PCR, and its TCRdb copy is limited to in-frame clones, with some not included. The top ten hold over 3% of the sample, which has under 85,000 clones, 90% seen once. V was shortened by 0 bases and J by 4 bases, with 15 bases between the two germline ends. Germline V gene data show CDR1 as SGHNT and CDR2 as YYREEE (reference sequence). The CDR3 loop spans 16 amino acids. Remarks on this clone: Its antigen is unknown.

The V gene is TRBV5-4, the J gene TRBJ2-3, with D possibly TRBD2 on 6 matching bases. This clonotype originated in an adult who received the AZD1222 COVID-19 vaccine. Material: peripheral blood, obtained 28 days after the second AZD1222 dose. As DNA, the CDR3 is TGTGCCAGCAGCTTGGGTCCTTTCGGGAGCCCAGATACGCAGTATTTT. Translating gives CASSLGPFGSPDTQYF.